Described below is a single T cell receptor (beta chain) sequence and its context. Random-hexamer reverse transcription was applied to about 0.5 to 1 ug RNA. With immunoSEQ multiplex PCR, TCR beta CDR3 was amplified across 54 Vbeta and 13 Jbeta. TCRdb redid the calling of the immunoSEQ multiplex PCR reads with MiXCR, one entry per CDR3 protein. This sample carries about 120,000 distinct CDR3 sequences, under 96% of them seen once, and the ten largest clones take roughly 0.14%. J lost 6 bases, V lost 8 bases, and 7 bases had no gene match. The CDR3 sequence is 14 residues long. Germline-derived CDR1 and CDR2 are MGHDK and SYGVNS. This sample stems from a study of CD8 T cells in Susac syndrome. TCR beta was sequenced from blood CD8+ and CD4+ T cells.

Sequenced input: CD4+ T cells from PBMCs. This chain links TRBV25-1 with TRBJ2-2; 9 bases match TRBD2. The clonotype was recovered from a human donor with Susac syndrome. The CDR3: CASRGAGGAGELFF. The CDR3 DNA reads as TGTGCCAGCCGGGGGGCGGGAGGGGCCGGGGAGCTGTTTTTT.